These 14 T cell receptor beta chains came from one sample sequenced in a study of blood T cell repertoires in COVID-19. Sequencing used immunoSEQ multiplex PCR; TCRdb keeps in-frame clones, though not all of them. The data hold about 120,000 clones, with approximately 81% observed a single time. Specimen: peripheral blood. The source of these receptors is a man aged 35-49 years with acute or convalescent COVID-19.

The J gene is TRBJ2-5, the V gene TRBV24-1; 7 nucleotides match TRBD1. The length of the CDR3 is 17 residues. Germline assignment: CDR1 KGHDR and CDR2 SFDVKD. V shed 4 bases, J shed 2 bases, and the junction held 12 bases outside the gene matches. The CDR3 sequence: CATSEFLGTARQETQYF. CDR3 bases: TGTGCCACCAGTGAGTTCCTCGGGACAGCCCGACAAGAGACCCAGTACTTC.

The DNA for the CDR3 is TGTGCCATCAGTGAAGGGCCGGGGGATGGCTCCTACGAGCAGTACTTC. Translation gives CAISEGPGDGSYEQYF. The genes are TRBV10-3 and TRBJ2-7; maybe TRBD2 (6 bases). Germline lookup yields CDR1 ENHRY and CDR2 SYGVKD. The CDR3 runs 16 residues. V lost 3 bases to trimming and J lost 0 bases, with 15 bases between them.

V usage is TRBV28 and J usage is TRBJ1-3, with TRBD1 identical over 8 bases. The V gene's germline CDR1 is MDHEN and CDR2 SYDVKM. The CDR3 is made up of 14 amino acids. V dropped 4 bases and J dropped 4; count of bases not matched to a gene: 3. CDR3 nucleotide sequence: TGTGCCAGCAGTTACCGGGACAGGGGAAACACCATATATTTT. The encoded protein is CASSYRDRGNTIYF.

CDR3 coding DNA: TGTGCCAGTCACGTTGGGGGGGCCCCAGGCGGCTACACCTTC. Its translation: CASHVGGAPGGYTF. The chain joins TRBV19 to TRBJ1-2, with D possibly TRBD1 on 6 matching bases. V lost 8 bases, J lost 8 bases, and 21 bases lay in between. CDR3 length equals 14 residues. Looked up from germline, CDR1 is LNHDA and CDR2 is SQIVND (reference sequence).

The gene calls are TRBV27 and TRBJ1-2, with D maybe TRBD1 (6 bases). Germline-derived CDR1 and CDR2 are MNHEY and SMNVEV (reference sequence). Trimming pared 4 bases from V and 7 bases from J, leaving 13 bases between. There are 13 residues in the CDR3. Here the CDR3 DNA reads TGTGCCAGCAGTTGGACAGTCAAAGGTGGCTACACCTTC. Translating gives CASSWTVKGGYTF.

The rearrangement links TRBV9 to TRBJ2-2; D is unclear. The length of the CDR3 is 12 residues. The V gene lost 0 bases and the J gene lost 5 bases, with 2 bases spanning the gap. The germline CDR1 and CDR2 sequences are SGDLS and YYNGEE. CDR3 sequence (DNA): TGTGCCAGCAGCGTAGCTACCGGGGAGCTGTTTTTT. Protein: CASSVATGELFF.

As DNA, the CDR3 is TGTGCCAGCAGCTTAGACTATTCAGACACCGGGGAGCTGTTTTTT. It translates to CASSLDYSDTGELFF. This chain links TRBV7-2 with TRBJ2-2; D gene ambiguous. Trimming cost V 1 base and J 3 bases, with 9 bases left between them. The CDR3 has 15 amino acids. Germline CDR1 and CDR2: SGHTA and FQGNSA.

This clone has just a few counts. The gene calls are TRBV12-3 or TRBV12-4 and TRBJ1-4; D call uncertain. V lost 5 bases and J lost 5, with 6 bases in between. This CDR3 region has 12 residues. CDR3 nucleotides: TGTGCCAGCAGTCGCCTAAATGAAAAACTGTTTTTT. Translating it yields CASSRLNEKLFF.

This clone turned up a few times. The chain is built from TRBV7-9 and TRBJ1-1; 9 nucleotides agree with TRBD1. The junction had 2 bases not matched to a gene; V was cut back by 5 bases and J by 4 bases. This CDR3 comprises 13 residues. Germline-derived CDR1 and CDR2 are SEHNR and FQNEAQ (reference sequence). The CDR3 protein is CASSRQGGTEAFF. For the CDR3, the DNA is TGTGCCAGCAGCCGACAGGGGGGCACTGAAGCTTTCTTT. Filled out from reference TRBV7-9 and TRBJ1-1, the complete variable domain reads DTGVSQNPRHKITKRGQNVTFRCDPISEHNRLYWYRQTLGQGPEFLTYFQNEAQLEKSRLLSDRFSAERPKGSFSTLEIQRTEQGDSAMYLCASSRQGGTEAFFGQGTRLTVV.

This clone was recorded once. CDR3 sequence (DNA): TGTGCCACCAGTGAAGCCGGGACAGGGGTCAATGAGCAGTTCTTC. Translating it yields CATSEAGTGVNEQFF. This rearrangement joins TRBV24-1 to TRBJ2-1, with TRBD1 identical over 10 bases. The CDR3 is made up of 15 amino acids. CDR1 KGHDR and CDR2 SFDVKD come from the germline V gene. V was clipped by 4 bases and J by 6 bases; unmatched bases: 5.

The CDR3 region has the DNA TGTGCCAGTAGTCCCGGACAGGGTTATAGCTACACCTTC. This sequence encodes CASSPGQGYSYTF. The chain employs TRBV19 and TRBJ1-2; 8 nucleotides line up with TRBD1. CDR1 and CDR2 (germline): LNHDA, SQIVND (reference sequence). The CDR3 runs 13 residues. J gave up 9 bases and V 5 bases, and 8 bases lay outside the gene matches.

The rearrangement links TRBV19 to TRBJ2-1; 11 bases match TRBD2. In germline, CDR1 is LNHDA, CDR2 SQIVND (reference sequence). The CDR3 runs to 14 residues. V was clipped by 8 bases and J by 6 bases; unmatched bases: 6. The CDR3 DNA sequence: TGTGCCAGTGGAAGACTAGCGGGGTTCAATGAGCAGTTCTTC. Residues: CASGRLAGFNEQFF.

The chain combines TRBV10-3 with TRBJ1-5, with TRBD1 matching 10 bases. This CDR3 is 13 amino acids long. With V trimmed by 10 bases and J by 6 bases, 6 bases remained unmatched. Germline V gene data show CDR1 as ENHRY and CDR2 as SYGVKD. The CDR3 DNA sequence: TGTGCCACCGGACAGGGGGGCATTCAGCCCCAGCATTTT. Its protein is CATGQGGIQPQHF.

This chain joins TRBV10-3 and TRBJ2-5, with 9 positions matching TRBD2. CDR3 length: 18 amino acids. Trimming cost V 2 bases and J 4 bases; bases outside gene matches: 14. Germline-derived CDR1 and CDR2 are ENHRY and SYGVKD. The CDR3 loop reads CAISEPRSGSGGTETQYF. The CDR3, as DNA: TGTGCCATCAGTGAGCCGAGGAGCGGAAGCGGGGGGACAGAGACCCAGTACTTC.